Listed below are T cell receptor beta chains from one sample, sequenced in a study of T-cell memory formation after mild COVID-19. TCRdb fed the 5' RACE reads into MiXCR, producing one record per CDR3 protein. The table has 300,000 to 400,000 distinct CDR3 sequences, approximately 15% seen once. The sequenced sample was PBMCs or a T cell subset sorted from them (not recorded which). Source of these receptors: a man in his late teens or twenties who had mild COVID-19 (a few samples of this study predate the infection). Cell type and time point are not known. Both conserved end residues are part of each CDR3. The D gene is left open where the match is weak. Only some rows state a clone size, as once, few, many or a class for expanded clones.

clone size,J gene,V gene,CDR3 length,D gene,CDR3 DNA,CDR3 protein
NA,TRBJ2-2,TRBV20-1,14,TRBD2,TGCAGTGCTATAGCGGGGGCGAACACCGGGGAGCTGTTTTTT,CSAIAGANTGELFF
NA,TRBJ1-6,TRBV4-1,16,TRBD1,TGCGCCAGCAGCCAAGGGACAGGGTTGGGTAATTCACCCCTCCACTTT,CASSQGTGLGNSPLHF
once,TRBJ1-4,TRBV9,18,TRBD1,TGTGCCAGCAGCGTAGGTGGGACAGGGATGCTATTTAATGAAAAACTGTTTTTT,CASSVGGTGMLFNEKLFF
NA,TRBJ1-1,TRBV6-6,13,NA,TGTGCCAGCAGTCCTTCTGGTTTCGCTGAAGCTTTCTTT,CASSPSGFAEAFF
few,TRBJ2-5,TRBV27,16,TRBD2,TGTGCCAGCAGTTTATACCTAGCGGGGGGCCAAGAGACCCAGTACTTC,CASSLYLAGGQETQYF
NA,TRBJ1-1,TRBV5-1,16,NA,TGCGCCAGCAGCACCGGACCCAACACACCGACCACTGAAGCTTTCTTT,CASSTGPNTPTTEAFF
many,TRBJ2-1,TRBV7-6,17,TRBD2,TGTGCCAGCAGCTTAGCGAGGCGGGGGAGCTCCTACAATGAGCAGTTCTTC,CASSLARRGSSYNEQFF
NA,TRBJ1-2,TRBV6-1,12,TRBD1,TGTGCCAGCCTGGACAGGGATACTGGCTACACCTTC,CASLDRDTGYTF
few,TRBJ2-7,TRBV5-1,14,NA,TGCGCCAGCAGCTTGGGTGGCAGAACCTACGAGCAGTACTTC,CASSLGGRTYEQYF
NA,TRBJ2-7,TRBV6-2/TRBV6-3,12,NA,TGTGCCAGCAGTTTGCGATACTACGAGCAGTACTTC,CASSLRYYEQYF
NA,TRBJ1-1,TRBV5-1,15,NA,TGCGCCAGCAGCTTGGCGGTCAGCGAGGGTACTGAAGCTTTCTTT,CASSLAVSEGTEAFF
NA,TRBJ1-2,TRBV4-3,17,NA,TGCGCCAGCAGCCAAGAGGCGCTGGGGGGATGGGGCTATGGCTACACCTTC,CASSQEALGGWGYGYTF
few,TRBJ1-1,TRBV18,12,NA,TGTGCCAGCTCAAGTCCGGGTAGTGAAGCTTTCTTT,CASSSPGSEAFF
NA,TRBJ1-2,TRBV4-1,15,NA,TGCGCCAGCAGCCAAGGCCTATTTTTGGACTATGGCTACACCTTC,CASSQGLFLDYGYTF
NA,TRBJ1-1,TRBV5-1,14,NA,TGCGCCAGCAGCTTACAAACAGTCGGCACTGAAGCTTTCTTT,CASSLQTVGTEAFF
NA,TRBJ2-2,TRBV4-2,14,TRBD2,TGTGCCAGCAGCGGCGGGGGGGTTGTCGGGGAGCTGTTTTTT,CASSGGGVVGELFF
NA,TRBJ2-1,TRBV24-1,14,TRBD1,TGTGCCACGGGGGGACAGGGCACCTACAATGAGCAGTTCTTC,CATGGQGTYNEQFF
NA,TRBJ2-5,TRBV3-1,15,NA,TGTGCCAGCAGCCAAGTATCCCGGGGAGAGGAGACCCAGTACTTC,CASSQVSRGEETQYF
NA,TRBJ2-1,TRBV7-3,13,NA,TGTGCCAGCAGCTCCAGCGGAAACAATGAGCAGTTCTTC,CASSSSGNNEQFF
NA,TRBJ2-3,TRBV7-6,16,TRBD2,TGTGCCAGCAGCCCCCTAGTTAGCGGGGGGACAGATACGCAGTATTTT,CASSPLVSGGTDTQYF